These 21 T cell receptor beta chains came from one sample sequenced in a study of T-cell memory formation after mild COVID-19. TCRdb fed the 5' RACE reads into MiXCR, producing one record per CDR3 protein. The profile covers 500,000 to 600,000 distinct CDR3 sequences, with roughly 18% appearing a single time and more than 10% taken by the ten largest. Material: PBMCs or a T cell subset sorted from them (not recorded which). Receptors were obtained from an adult woman who had mild COVID-19 (a few samples of this study predate the infection). Cell type and time point are not known.

The chain has TRBV25-1 and TRBJ2-1, with 12 nucleotides matching TRBD2. Germline V gene lookup returns CDR1 MGHDK and CDR2 SYGVNS. This CDR3 is built from 19 residues. V trimming: 4 bases; J trimming: 3 bases; junction bases outside the gene matches: 13. CDR3 residues: CASSVRGTSGLLDYNEQFF. The CDR3 DNA reads TGTGCCAGCAGTGTGAGGGGGACTAGCGGGTTGTTGGACTACAATGAGCAGTTCTTC.

The chain recombines TRBV5-1 with TRBJ2-2; TRBD1 aligns across 7 bases. The CDR3 extends over 13 amino acids. The J segment lost 6 bases and the V segment lost 2 bases, leaving 1 base of the junction unmatched. Germline V gives CDR1 SGHRS, CDR2 YFSETQ. Here the CDR3 DNA reads TGCGCCAGCAGCTTTACAGGGGCCGGGGAGCTGTTTTTT. Its translation: CASSFTGAGELFF.

J is TRBJ2-5 and V is TRBV7-9; the D gene is possibly TRBD2 (6 bases). V dropped 5 bases and J dropped 1 base, with 11 bases sitting between them. The germline CDR1 and CDR2 sequences are SEHNR and FQNEAQ (reference sequence). The CDR3 spans 14 residues. The CDR3 region has the DNA TGTGCCAGCAGCCCGACTAGTCCCCAAGAGACCCAGTACTTC. This gives the protein CASSPTSPQETQYF. The whole variable domain, filled in from reference TRBV7-9 and TRBJ2-5, reads DTGVSQNPRHKITKRGQNVTFRCDPISEHNRLYWYRQTLGQGPEFLTYFQNEAQLEKSRLLSDRFSAERPKGSFSTLEIQRTEQGDSAMYLCASSPTSPQETQYFGPGTRLLVL.

V gene TRBV7-9 combines with J gene TRBJ2-2, with D hard to call. Trimming stripped 7 bases from V and 1 base from J, with 4 bases between. The germline gives CDR1 SEHNR, CDR2 FQNEAQ (reference sequence). This CDR3 spans 12 amino acids. Here the CDR3 reads CASMRNTGELFF. CDR3 sequence (DNA): TGTGCCAGCATGAGGAACACCGGGGAGCTGTTTTTT.

The sample holds a few counts of this clonotype. The rearrangement uses TRBV29-1 and TRBJ2-7; D gene uncertain. Between the trimmed V and J ends, which lost 4 bases and 2 bases, there was a span of 15 bases. This CDR3 is built from 14 residues. In germline, CDR1 is SQVTM, CDR2 ANQGSEA. DNA of the CDR3: TGCAGCGTTGCCGCGAGTCAAGGTACCTACGAGCAGTACTTC. Translation gives CSVAASQGTYEQYF.

The chain has TRBV5-1 and TRBJ1-3; D is ambiguous. Germline V gives CDR1 SGHRS, CDR2 YFSETQ. The V end was cut by 1 base, the J end by 1 base, with 12 bases between. This CDR3 is 16 amino acids long. The CDR3 loop is CASSLNSGQSGNTIYF. The CDR3 nucleotides read TGCGCCAGCAGCTTGAACAGCGGTCAGTCTGGAAACACCATATATTTT.

The V gene is TRBV24-1, the J gene TRBJ1-2, with 7 nucleotides matching TRBD1. The CDR3 sequence is 11 residues long. Germline trimming cut 9 bases from V and 6 bases from J; bases unmatched to any gene: 3. Germline V gives CDR1 KGHDR, CDR2 SFDVKD. CDR3 nucleotides: TGTGCCACCGGACAGGATAATGGCTACACCTTC. Its translation: CATGQDNGYTF.

The chain couples TRBV7-6 to TRBJ1-1; D is unresolved. The CDR3 length is 13 residues. Germline loops: CDR1 SGHVS, CDR2 FNYEAQ. Trimming pared 5 bases from V and 7 bases from J, leaving 14 bases between. This CDR3 reads CASSPLETREAFF. CDR3 DNA sequence: TGTGCCAGCAGCCCCCTAGAAACGCGTGAAGCTTTCTTT.

This clonotype was seen only a few times. Here the CDR3 reads CAISEGQGEKLFF. CDR3 coding DNA: TGTGCCATCAGTGAGGGGCAGGGTGAAAAACTGTTTTTT. The chain joins TRBV10-3 to TRBJ1-4, with D maybe TRBD1 (5 bases). V lost 2 bases and J lost 7, with 8 bases in between. Germline loops: CDR1 ENHRY, CDR2 SYGVKD. This CDR3 has 13 residues.

The chain links TRBV12-3 or TRBV12-4 to TRBJ1-1; D gene ambiguous. The length of the CDR3 is 12 residues. V dropped 8 bases and J dropped 1 base, with 8 bases sitting between them. CDR3 sequence reads: CASGLGNTEAFF. The CDR3 bases are TGTGCCAGCGGCCTAGGGAACACTGAAGCTTTCTTT.

This clonotype was counted ten times or more. The V call is TRBV6-2 or TRBV6-3, the J call TRBJ1-2, with TRBD1 identical over 7 bases. CDR3 length equals 11 residues. Germline V gene lookup returns CDR1 MNHEY and CDR2 SVGEGT. V dropped 5 bases and J dropped 6; count of bases not matched to a gene: 0. CDR3 protein: CASSQGDGYTF. CDR3 nucleotide sequence: TGTGCCAGCAGTCAGGGGGATGGCTACACCTTC.

This clonotype was counted between two and nine times. The chain recombines TRBV20-1 with TRBJ2-1; weak D call: TRBD1 (5 bases). In germline, CDR1 is DFQATT, CDR2 SNEGSKA (reference sequence). V was pared by 0 bases and J by 5 bases, with 11 bases between. CDR3 length equals 14 residues. The CDR3 sequence: CSAREGVSDNEQFF. CDR3 in DNA: TGCAGTGCTAGAGAAGGGGTATCCGACAATGAGCAGTTCTTC.

This clonotype was counted at least ten times. The CDR3 bases are TGCGCCAGCAGCCAAGATCGTGCGGGGCGAACACCCCTCCACTTT. It is translated as CASSQDRAGRTPLHF. The chain combines TRBV4-1 with TRBJ1-6, with D perhaps TRBD1 (5 bases). Trimming took 0 bases from V and 11 from J, leaving 14 bases between them. This CDR3 is built from 15 residues. In germline, CDR1 is MGHRA, CDR2 YSYEKL.

This clonotype was observed at least ten times. The chain joins TRBV19 to TRBJ1-3; D is undetermined. The CDR3 sequence is 15 residues long. Germline CDR1 is LNHDA and CDR2 is SQIVND (reference sequence). V shed 0 bases and J shed 0 bases, with 6 bases lying between them. In DNA form, the CDR3 reads TGTGCCAGTAGTATAGATAGGAACTCTGGAAACACCATATATTTT. Protein: CASSIDRNSGNTIYF.

This clonotype appeared a few times. This rearrangement joins TRBV7-7 to TRBJ2-7; 11 bases line up with TRBD1. Germline V gene lookup returns CDR1 SSHAT and CDR2 FNYEAQ (reference sequence). The CDR3 contains 14 residues. V lost 5 bases and J lost 7; bases outside the gene matches: 7. The CDR3 DNA reads TGTGCCAGCAGCCCTAGGACAGGGGGCGAAGAGCAGTACTTC. Encoded protein: CASSPRTGGEEQYF.

The chain links TRBV3-1 to TRBJ2-7; 8 bases line up with TRBD2. Per the germline V gene, CDR1 is LGHDT and CDR2 is YNNKEL (reference sequence). This CDR3 region has 15 residues. The V and J ends lost 3 bases and 2 bases, in that order; junction bases with no gene match: 6. The DNA for the CDR3 is TGTGCCAGCAGCCAGTCCGGGACTAGGGCCTACGAGCAGTACTTC. This sequence encodes CASSQSGTRAYEQYF.

This clonotype was counted between two and nine times. The gene calls are TRBV12-3 or TRBV12-4 and TRBJ2-1; TRBD2 might be the D (6 bases). The CDR3 length is 14 residues. V shed 5 bases and J shed 8 bases, with 16 bases lying between them. Written as DNA, the CDR3 is TGTGCCAGCAGTCTGCGGACTACTCTCGATGAGCAGTTCTTC. It is translated as CASSLRTTLDEQFF.

This clonotype was seen a handful of times. This chain joins TRBV20-1 and TRBJ2-7, with TRBD2 as a possible D gene (5 bases). The CDR3 runs 11 residues. Germline CDR1 is DFQATT and CDR2 is SNEGSKA (reference sequence). The V and J ends lost 5 bases and 6 bases respectively, with 11 bases between them. CDR3 protein: CSAGAGGEQYF. CDR3 in DNA: TGCAGTGCTGGCGCGGGCGGCGAGCAGTACTTC.

This clonotype has only one observation. The chain couples TRBV15 to TRBJ2-1; TRBD1 matches at 7 bases. Trimming at V came to 5 bases and at J to 4 bases, leaving 5 bases not matched to a gene. CDR1 LNHNV and CDR2 YYDKDF come from the germline V gene (reference sequence). The CDR3 extends over 14 amino acids. The CDR3 DNA reads TGTGCCACCAGCCACAGGGGTAGGTACAATGAGCAGTTCTTC. Translating it yields CATSHRGRYNEQFF.

This sequence joins TRBV23-1 and TRBJ2-1; 7 nucleotides line up with TRBD1. TRBV23-1 is an ORF; its function is uncertain. There are 15 residues in the CDR3. J lost 8 bases, V lost 1 base, and 8 bases had no gene match. Written as DNA, the CDR3 is TGCGCCAGCAGTCAATTGCACAGGGGAGCATATGAGCAGTTCTTC. This codes for CASSQLHRGAYEQFF.

This clonotype has more than one count but fewer than ten. The rearrangement uses TRBV29-1 and TRBJ2-7; 10 nucleotides agree with TRBD1. V gave up 0 bases and J gave up 2 bases; unmatched junction bases: 4. Germline V CDR1 and CDR2: SQVTM, ANQGSEA. CDR3 size: 15 residues. The CDR3 region has the DNA TGCAGCGTTGAAGACGGACAGGGGGACCCCTACGAGCAGTACTTC. It codes for CSVEDGQGDPYEQYF.